This is a list of T cell receptor beta chains from one sample in a study of OX40 agonist ivuxolimab in advanced cancers. The method was immunoSEQ multiplex PCR; TCRdb's version includes in-frame clones alone and lacks a portion of them. The table records over 15,000 clones, approximately 90% of them present only once. Sequencing used CD4+ or CD8+ T cells sorted from blood, obtained in a trial of the OX40 agonist ivuxolimab. The receptors shown here come from an adult with an advanced solid tumor such as melanoma, head and neck, liver or kidney cancer. The CDR3 runs from the conserved cysteine through the conserved F or W. The order of the fields is CDR3 DNA, CDR3 protein, J gene, V gene, clone size, D gene. A D gene is named only where the DNA matches it firmly. Not every row has a clone size; where given, it reads once, few, many or a size class.

cdr3_nt: TGTGCCATCAGTGACGTCGGCGACAGGGGGAACACCGGGGAGCTGTTTTTT
cdr3_aa: CAISDVGDRGNTGELFF
j_call: TRBJ2-2
v_call: TRBV10-3
clone_size: -
d_call: TRBD1

cdr3_nt: TGTGCCAGCAGCCCGGCGGTTGGGGACTATGGCTACACCTTC
cdr3_aa: CASSPAVGDYGYTF
j_call: TRBJ1-2
v_call: TRBV7-6
clone_size: -
d_call: -

cdr3_nt: TGTGCCAGCAGCTTAGGACCCCTGACAGGAGCCAACACTGAAGCTTTCTTT
cdr3_aa: CASSLGPLTGANTEAFF
j_call: TRBJ1-1
v_call: TRBV7-9
clone_size: -
d_call: -

cdr3_nt: TGTGCCAGTACCCTAGCGGCTAGCGGGCTATACGAGCAGTACTTC
cdr3_aa: CASTLAASGLYEQYF
j_call: TRBJ2-7
v_call: TRBV19
clone_size: -
d_call: TRBD2

cdr3_nt: TGTGCCAGCACCGGACTAGCGGGGACAGATACGCAGTATTTT
cdr3_aa: CASTGLAGTDTQYF
j_call: TRBJ2-3
v_call: TRBV6-5
clone_size: -
d_call: TRBD2

cdr3_nt: TGTGCCAGCAGCTCCATCCAACCACCACTGAACACTGAAGCTTTCTTT
cdr3_aa: CASSSIQPPLNTEAFF
j_call: TRBJ1-1
v_call: TRBV7-9
clone_size: large
d_call: -

cdr3_nt: TGTGCCACCAGCAGAGAGGCGGGAATGCGACCAGGGGCCACGGGGGAGCAGTACTTC
cdr3_aa: CATSREAGMRPGATGEQYF
j_call: TRBJ2-7
v_call: TRBV15
clone_size: -
d_call: -

cdr3_nt: TGTGCCAGCTCACCAATGAGGGACTCTGGAAACACCATATATTTT
cdr3_aa: CASSPMRDSGNTIYF
j_call: TRBJ1-3
v_call: TRBV18
clone_size: -
d_call: -

cdr3_nt: TGCGCCAGCACCTCTTGGGCAGGGGGCGCCGATTTCTCCTACGAGCAGTACTTC
cdr3_aa: CASTSWAGGADFSYEQYF
j_call: TRBJ2-7
v_call: TRBV5-1
clone_size: -
d_call: TRBD1

cdr3_nt: TGCGCCAGCAGCCATAAAGCTCACCAGTCAAATGAGCAGTTCTTC
cdr3_aa: CASSHKAHQSNEQFF
j_call: TRBJ2-1
v_call: TRBV4-1
clone_size: once
d_call: -

cdr3_nt: TGTGCCAGCAGTTTTGTACAGGGTATCGATGAGCAGTTCTTC
cdr3_aa: CASSFVQGIDEQFF
j_call: TRBJ2-1
v_call: TRBV27
clone_size: once
d_call: -

cdr3_nt: TGTGCCAGCAGCGTAGGAAGGGACAGGATGGGCTACAATGAGCAGTTCTTC
cdr3_aa: CASSVGRDRMGYNEQFF
j_call: TRBJ2-1
v_call: TRBV9
clone_size: -
d_call: TRBD1

cdr3_nt: TGTGCCAGCAGTCAGACTAGCGGGGCCTACGAGCAGTACTTC
cdr3_aa: CASSQTSGAYEQYF
j_call: TRBJ2-7
v_call: TRBV6-5
clone_size: -
d_call: TRBD2

cdr3_nt: TGTGCCAGCAGTGAAGAAGGGACAGGGGGCTACGAGCAGTACTTC
cdr3_aa: CASSEEGTGGYEQYF
j_call: TRBJ2-7
v_call: TRBV6-1
clone_size: -
d_call: TRBD1

cdr3_nt: TGTGCCAGCAGCGTAGGACAGGGAGGCTGGACTGAAGCTTTCTTT
cdr3_aa: CASSVGQGGWTEAFF
j_call: TRBJ1-1
v_call: TRBV9
clone_size: -
d_call: TRBD1

cdr3_nt: TGTGCCAGCAGCTTTCTGAATGAGCAGTTCTTC
cdr3_aa: CASSFLNEQFF
j_call: TRBJ2-1
v_call: TRBV7-9
clone_size: -
d_call: -

cdr3_nt: TGTGCCAGCAGTTACTCAGGCCAGCGCTCCTACGAGCAGTACTTC
cdr3_aa: CASSYSGQRSYEQYF
j_call: TRBJ2-7
v_call: TRBV6-6
clone_size: -
d_call: -

cdr3_nt: TGTGCCAGCAGCGCCTCCGGGATTGGAGAGCAGTACTTC
cdr3_aa: CASSASGIGEQYF
j_call: TRBJ2-7
v_call: TRBV7-6
clone_size: -
d_call: -

cdr3_nt: TGTGCCAGCAGCTCACAGACTAGCGCCTACGAGCAGTACTTC
cdr3_aa: CASSSQTSAYEQYF
j_call: TRBJ2-7
v_call: TRBV5-8
clone_size: -
d_call: TRBD2

cdr3_nt: TGTGCCAGCAGGAATTTCAGGGGGCTCGAGCAGTACTTC
cdr3_aa: CASRNFRGLEQYF
j_call: TRBJ2-7
v_call: TRBV5-5
clone_size: -
d_call: TRBD1

cdr3_nt: TGTGCCAGCAGTTACCTTAGCGGGAGGAACTACAATGAGCAGTTCTTC
cdr3_aa: CASSYLSGRNYNEQFF
j_call: TRBJ2-1
v_call: TRBV6-5
clone_size: -
d_call: TRBD2

cdr3_nt: TGTGCCAGCAGTTTATCCGGTTCCTTCGAGCAGTACTTC
cdr3_aa: CASSLSGSFEQYF
j_call: TRBJ2-7
v_call: TRBV27
clone_size: -
d_call: -

cdr3_nt: TGTGCCAGCAGCCCCGGACAGGGGTGGCCCTACGAGCAGTACTTC
cdr3_aa: CASSPGQGWPYEQYF
j_call: TRBJ2-7
v_call: TRBV7-7
clone_size: -
d_call: TRBD1

cdr3_nt: TGTGCCAGCAGCGTCGGGGGGGGAGAGTCCTACGAGCAGTACTTC
cdr3_aa: CASSVGGGESYEQYF
j_call: TRBJ2-7
v_call: TRBV9
clone_size: -
d_call: TRBD2

cdr3_nt: TGTGCCAGCAGCCAAGAGTTTGTTGGTCTAGATGGACTGTTTTTT
cdr3_aa: CASSQEFVGLDGLFF
j_call: TRBJ1-4
v_call: TRBV4-2
clone_size: -
d_call: -

cdr3_nt: TGTGCCAGCAGCAAAGGACTAGCGGGAGGAGTAAATGAGCAGTTCTTC
cdr3_aa: CASSKGLAGGVNEQFF
j_call: TRBJ2-1
v_call: TRBV21-1
clone_size: -
d_call: -

cdr3_nt: TGCGCCAGCAGCCAAGAAGGGCTAAGCACAGATACGCAGTATTTT
cdr3_aa: CASSQEGLSTDTQYF
j_call: TRBJ2-3
v_call: TRBV4-1
clone_size: -
d_call: -

cdr3_nt: TGTGCCTGGAGTGGGCCGTTCGGTAGCGGACCGCAAGAGACCCAGTACTTC
cdr3_aa: CAWSGPFGSGPQETQYF
j_call: TRBJ2-5
v_call: TRBV30
clone_size: once
d_call: -

cdr3_nt: TGTGCCAGCAGCTTAGGGGGGGACCCTAGGAAAGATCAGCCCCAGCATTTT
cdr3_aa: CASSLGGDPRKDQPQHF
j_call: TRBJ1-5
v_call: TRBV7-8
clone_size: -
d_call: -

cdr3_nt: TGTGCCAGCAGCCCCGACAGGGCCCAATACAATGAGCAGTTCTTC
cdr3_aa: CASSPDRAQYNEQFF
j_call: TRBJ2-1
v_call: TRBV5-4
clone_size: -
d_call: TRBD1

cdr3_nt: TGTGCCAGCAGTTTATCAGGCAGGGCCGTTAGAAGTCAGCCCCAGCATTTT
cdr3_aa: CASSLSGRAVRSQPQHF
j_call: TRBJ1-5
v_call: TRBV27
clone_size: -
d_call: -

cdr3_nt: TGTGCTAGTGCCCCTCTCGACAGGGGCTACGAGCAGTACTTC
cdr3_aa: CASAPLDRGYEQYF
j_call: TRBJ2-7
v_call: TRBV12-5
clone_size: -
d_call: TRBD1

cdr3_nt: TGCAGCGCCTTAGAAGGGTACGAGCAGTACTTC
cdr3_aa: CSALEGYEQYF
j_call: TRBJ2-7
v_call: TRBV29-1
clone_size: -
d_call: -

cdr3_nt: TGTGCCAGCCAGCTAGACAGGTCCTACGAGCAGTACTTC
cdr3_aa: CASQLDRSYEQYF
j_call: TRBJ2-7
v_call: TRBV6-1
clone_size: -
d_call: -

cdr3_nt: TGTGCCAGCTCACCTGGAGCGGGAGTTACCTACGAGCAGTACTTC
cdr3_aa: CASSPGAGVTYEQYF
j_call: TRBJ2-7
v_call: TRBV18
clone_size: -
d_call: TRBD2

cdr3_nt: TGTGCCAGCAGTTTTGATGGGGAGGCAGGGCGAAATCAGCCCCAGCATTTT
cdr3_aa: CASSFDGEAGRNQPQHF
j_call: TRBJ1-5
v_call: TRBV27
clone_size: -
d_call: -

cdr3_nt: TGTGCCAGCAAGGAGGGAAAGAGCTCCTATAATTCACCCCTCCACTTT
cdr3_aa: CASKEGKSSYNSPLHF
j_call: TRBJ1-6
v_call: TRBV27
clone_size: -
d_call: -

cdr3_nt: TGTGCCAGCAGTGAAGAGTACAGCAACTTAAATGAAAAACTGTTTTTT
cdr3_aa: CASSEEYSNLNEKLFF
j_call: TRBJ1-4
v_call: TRBV6-1
clone_size: -
d_call: -

cdr3_nt: TGTGCCAGCTGGAGGACAACGACCTCCTACGAGCAGTACTTC
cdr3_aa: CASWRTTTSYEQYF
j_call: TRBJ2-7
v_call: TRBV2
clone_size: once
d_call: -

cdr3_nt: TGTGCCAGCAGCTCGACAGTCTCCTACGAGCAGTACTTC
cdr3_aa: CASSSTVSYEQYF
j_call: TRBJ2-7
v_call: TRBV7-2
clone_size: -
d_call: -

cdr3_nt: TGCAGCGTTGCGTCCGGTGGCCATGAGCAGTTCTTC
cdr3_aa: CSVASGGHEQFF
j_call: TRBJ2-1
v_call: TRBV29-1
clone_size: -
d_call: -

cdr3_nt: TGTGCCAGCGTTCGGGCGGGAACAGATACGCAGTATTTT
cdr3_aa: CASVRAGTDTQYF
j_call: TRBJ2-3
v_call: TRBV6-5
clone_size: -
d_call: -

cdr3_nt: TGTGCCACCAGCAAACGAGTGAGCTCCTACGAGCAGTACTTC
cdr3_aa: CATSKRVSSYEQYF
j_call: TRBJ2-7
v_call: TRBV15
clone_size: large
d_call: -

cdr3_nt: TGTGCCAGCAGCGAACTAGCGGAACAAGAGACCCAGTACTTC
cdr3_aa: CASSELAEQETQYF
j_call: TRBJ2-5
v_call: TRBV6-6
clone_size: -
d_call: TRBD2

cdr3_nt: TGCAGTGCAGAACACGGCTACGAGCAGTACTTC
cdr3_aa: CSAEHGYEQYF
j_call: TRBJ2-7
v_call: TRBV20-1
clone_size: -
d_call: -

cdr3_nt: TGCGCCAGCAGCCAAGAGGGGTCTTCAACCTACGAGCAGTACTTC
cdr3_aa: CASSQEGSSTYEQYF
j_call: TRBJ2-7
v_call: TRBV4-1
clone_size: -
d_call: -

cdr3_nt: TGTGCCAGCAGCTCGAGCTCGACTAGCGGGACGGTTGAGCAGTTCTTC
cdr3_aa: CASSSSSTSGTVEQFF
j_call: TRBJ2-1
v_call: TRBV13
clone_size: few
d_call: TRBD2

cdr3_nt: TGTGCCAGCAGCGATTTCCTCGGGAACCCTGGAAACACCATATATTTT
cdr3_aa: CASSDFLGNPGNTIYF
j_call: TRBJ1-3
v_call: TRBV2
clone_size: -
d_call: -

cdr3_nt: TGTGCCAGCAGCTTAGCGGTAGCGGGGGACTACAATGAGCAGTTCTTC
cdr3_aa: CASSLAVAGDYNEQFF
j_call: TRBJ2-1
v_call: TRBV7-8
clone_size: -
d_call: TRBD2

cdr3_nt: TGTGCCAGCAGCCTTGGGCAAGCGGGAGGGGTCTACAATGAGCAGTTCTTC
cdr3_aa: CASSLGQAGGVYNEQFF
j_call: TRBJ2-1
v_call: TRBV7-6
clone_size: -
d_call: TRBD2

cdr3_nt: TGTGCCAGCAGCTTAGGCGGTCAGCCCCAGCATTTT
cdr3_aa: CASSLGGQPQHF
j_call: TRBJ1-5
v_call: TRBV13
clone_size: -
d_call: -

cdr3_nt: TGTGCCAGCAGCCTTCTAGCGGGAGTTGGGAATGAGCAGTTCTTC
cdr3_aa: CASSLLAGVGNEQFF
j_call: TRBJ2-1
v_call: TRBV7-8
clone_size: -
d_call: TRBD2

cdr3_nt: TGTGCCTGGTCCACAGGGGACTTTACCGGGGAGCTGTTTTTT
cdr3_aa: CAWSTGDFTGELFF
j_call: TRBJ2-2
v_call: TRBV30
clone_size: -
d_call: -

cdr3_nt: TGTGCCAGCAGCTTTTTAAGCCTAGCGGGCCCCAATGAGCAGTTCTTC
cdr3_aa: CASSFLSLAGPNEQFF
j_call: TRBJ2-1
v_call: TRBV5-4
clone_size: -
d_call: TRBD2

cdr3_nt: TGTGCCAGCAGTTACCCAGGGGATGCGGATTCACCCCTCCACTTT
cdr3_aa: CASSYPGDADSPLHF
j_call: TRBJ1-6
v_call: TRBV6-6
clone_size: -
d_call: -

cdr3_nt: TGTGCCAGCAGCTTAGAATGGGTTGCTGGAAACACCATATATTTT
cdr3_aa: CASSLEWVAGNTIYF
j_call: TRBJ1-3
v_call: TRBV7-8
clone_size: -
d_call: -

cdr3_nt: TGTGCCAGTAGTATAGATATCAGCAATCAGCCCCAGCATTTT
cdr3_aa: CASSIDISNQPQHF
j_call: TRBJ1-5
v_call: TRBV19
clone_size: -
d_call: -

cdr3_nt: TGCGCCAGCAGCCCCCTGGGGACAGGGGGCGCTAACTATGGCTACACCTTC
cdr3_aa: CASSPLGTGGANYGYTF
j_call: TRBJ1-2
v_call: TRBV5-1
clone_size: -
d_call: TRBD1

cdr3_nt: TGTGCCAGCAGCCAAGAACTCGTGGGCGGGGAGCTGTTTTTT
cdr3_aa: CASSQELVGGELFF
j_call: TRBJ2-2
v_call: TRBV4-2
clone_size: few
d_call: -

cdr3_nt: TGTGCCAGCAGTTTAGGGACTAGCGGAAGAGAGACCCAGTACTTC
cdr3_aa: CASSLGTSGRETQYF
j_call: TRBJ2-5
v_call: TRBV27
clone_size: -
d_call: TRBD2